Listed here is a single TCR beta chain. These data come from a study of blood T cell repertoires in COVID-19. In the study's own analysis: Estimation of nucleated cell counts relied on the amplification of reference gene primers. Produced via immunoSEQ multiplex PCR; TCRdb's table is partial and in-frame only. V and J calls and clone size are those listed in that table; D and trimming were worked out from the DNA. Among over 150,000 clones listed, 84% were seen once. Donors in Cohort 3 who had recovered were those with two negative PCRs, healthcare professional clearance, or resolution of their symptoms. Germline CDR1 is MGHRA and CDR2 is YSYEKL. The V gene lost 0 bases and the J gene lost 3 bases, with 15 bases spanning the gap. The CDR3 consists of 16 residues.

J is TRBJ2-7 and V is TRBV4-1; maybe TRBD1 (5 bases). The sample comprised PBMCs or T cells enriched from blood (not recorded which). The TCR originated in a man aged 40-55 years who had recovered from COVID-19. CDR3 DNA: TGCGCCAGCAGCCAAGAGGGGCCCCCCCTAATCTACGAGCAGTACTTC. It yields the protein CASSQEGPPLIYEQYF.